A selection of T cell receptor beta chains follows, all from one sample in a study of identical twins. TCRdb re-called the 5' RACE reads through MiXCR, storing one row per CDR3 protein. The sample includes around 530,000 distinct CDR3 sequences, approximately 16% of them seen just once. Another study also made use of these data, one on yellow fever vaccine responses in identical twins.

Sample: CD4+ T cells sorted from blood. These receptors were obtained from a woman under 30 in good health. Both conserved end residues are part of each CDR3. Fields, in order: CDR3 protein, J gene, V gene.

CSVVWTSGPDTQYF TRBJ2-3 TRBV29-1
CASSRTDWSSYEQYF TRBJ2-7 TRBV7-9
CASSLGAGITEAFF TRBJ1-1 TRBV11-2
CSARGLAGGENTQYF TRBJ2-3 TRBV20-1
CASSSGQGRYNEQFF TRBJ2-1 TRBV7-9
CSARVTGGNSPLHF TRBJ1-6 TRBV20-1
CASSPGTQTGELFF TRBJ2-2 TRBV19
CSARDRGERNEQFF TRBJ2-1 TRBV20-1
CASSLGRTGADIQYF TRBJ2-4 TRBV7-8
CASSPLRGAGTDTQYF TRBJ2-3 TRBV27
CASSQGTTWTQYF TRBJ2-5 TRBV3-1
CSASPKASTDTQYF TRBJ2-3 TRBV20-1
CASSFGGVNNEQFF TRBJ2-1 TRBV5-6
CASSLEMGPLTDTQYF TRBJ2-3 TRBV5-6
CATSEAGTSTDTQYF TRBJ2-3 TRBV24-1
CASSLTRDRGTSEQYF TRBJ2-7 TRBV6-1
CASRQGASGANVLTF TRBJ2-6 TRBV28
CASSHTGPSEQFF TRBJ2-1 TRBV11-2
CASSLRAGPYEQYF TRBJ2-7 TRBV12-3/TRBV12-4
CASRTLENTEAFF TRBJ1-1 TRBV5-5
CASSLAQWGYNEQFF TRBJ2-1 TRBV5-1
CASSQGVRTVRKSNYGYTF TRBJ1-2 TRBV5-6
CASSLVRRNTEAFF TRBJ1-1 TRBV11-2
CASSWLAGGPTGELFF TRBJ2-2 TRBV12-3/TRBV12-4
CASKGNGGPYEQYF TRBJ2-7 TRBV6-1
CASSGKAFNSPLHF TRBJ1-6 TRBV12-3/TRBV12-4
CASREDRGGFYTGELFF TRBJ2-2 TRBV12-3/TRBV12-4
CASSFHSGRAKGTDTQYF TRBJ2-3 TRBV12-3/TRBV12-4
CSVMTGGYEQYF TRBJ2-7 TRBV29-1
CAISESTPGQGAVGANVLTF TRBJ2-6 TRBV10-3
CASSLTGFGYTF TRBJ1-2 TRBV12-3/TRBV12-4
CASSAPSTDTQYF TRBJ2-3 TRBV7-9
CASSLVTSGSSYNEQFF TRBJ2-1 TRBV5-1
CATSVGGRTQYF TRBJ2-3 TRBV24-1
CSANGVSYEQYF TRBJ2-7 TRBV20-1
CAISDRGGGGQETQYF TRBJ2-5 TRBV10-3
CASSLSISRGGTSYEQYF TRBJ2-7 TRBV11-1
CASSPPLVGEQFF TRBJ2-1 TRBV7-6
CASSLGMAQNTEAFF TRBJ1-1 TRBV12-3/TRBV12-4
CSASVARKTQYF TRBJ2-5 TRBV20-1
CASSPPSGNGGYTF TRBJ1-2 TRBV18
CSAEAGGNTEAFF TRBJ1-1 TRBV20-1
CASSLVEGKNTEAFF TRBJ1-1 TRBV7-9
CASSQDGYSWNTEAFF TRBJ1-1 TRBV4-2
CASTISAGVYNEQFF TRBJ2-1 TRBV12-3/TRBV12-4